Below are 24 T cell receptor beta chains sequenced from a single sample in a study of PD-1 blockade in classical Hodgkin lymphoma (dated by TCRdb to the early 2020s). The sample's time point label, decoded: cycle 2 day 1 (C2D1) of nivolumab. Every trial patient had relapsed after autologous stem cell transplantation, and cohorts A, B and C differed in prior brentuximab vedotin exposure. Receptor libraries were prepared by the immunoSEQ multiplex PCR assay. TCRdb mirrors the immuneACCESS table, restricted to in-frame sequences. Some clones are absent from its copies; in checked studies, under half trace to an unresolved V gene, and the reason for the others is unknown. Across this sample there are more than 45,000 clones, with 85% to 95% seen only once. The top ten hold about 10% of the sample. Material: peripheral blood mononuclear cells (PBMCs), obtained before the second cycle of nivolumab. The receptor set was obtained from a human donor with classical Hodgkin lymphoma.

Notes on this clone: Other DNA sequences in the same sample also yield this CDR3. V and J are TRBV27 and TRBJ1-1, with D possibly being TRBD1 (5 bases). Per germline, CDR1 MNHEY and CDR2 SMNVEV (reference sequence). The CDR3 loop spans 14 amino acids. The V and J ends lost 2 bases and 0 bases respectively, with 7 bases between them. CDR3 in DNA: TGTGCCAGCAGTTTAGGGACCCTGAACACTGAAGCTTTCTTT. It yields the protein CASSLGTLNTEAFF.

The chain employs TRBV5-5 and TRBJ1-1, with a weak D call TRBD1 (6 bases). The length of the CDR3 is 15 residues. The germline CDR1 and CDR2 sequences are SGHKS and YYEKEE (reference sequence). V lost 3 bases and J 4 bases, leaving 16 bases between the germline ends. CDR3 protein: CASSSGTTGLTEAFF. The CDR3, as DNA: TGTGCCAGCAGCTCCGGGACAACAGGCCTCACTGAAGCTTTCTTT.

V is TRBV28 and J is TRBJ1-2; D uncertain. V lost 6 bases to trimming and J lost 0 bases, with 11 bases between them. The V gene's germline CDR1 is MDHEN and CDR2 SYDVKM. This CDR3 has 14 residues. CDR3 nucleotides: TGTGCCAGCAGCCGCCCCGCCTCTAACTATGGCTACACCTTC. This gives the protein CASSRPASNYGYTF.

The chain joins TRBV20-1 to TRBJ2-1; no reliable D call. The CDR3 totals 11 residues. The germline V and J ends were trimmed by 2 bases and 5 bases, with 4 bases remaining between them. CDR1 DFQATT and CDR2 SNEGSKA come from the germline V gene (reference sequence). CDR3 sequence reads: CSARSDNEQFF. In nucleotides, the CDR3 is TGCAGTGCTAGAAGTGACAATGAGCAGTTCTTC.

The CDR3 reads CASSPATGSNSPLHF. The DNA of the CDR3 is TGTGCCAGCTCACCAGCAACAGGGAGTAATTCACCCCTCCACTTT. This chain joins TRBV18 and TRBJ1-6; possibly TRBD1 for D (6 bases). V was clipped by 2 bases and J by 6 bases, with 11 bases between them. The CDR3 has 15 residues. The V gene's germline CDR1 is KGHSH and CDR2 LQKENI.

On this clone itself: The junction differs from germline at one of its ends, possibly a read error. The CDR3 region is CASRIENTEAFF. In nucleotides, the CDR3 is TGTGCCAGTAGGATAGAAAACACTGAAGCTTTCTTT. The chain recombines TRBV19 with TRBJ1-1; D remains unclear. There are 12 residues in the CDR3. The germline V gene has CDR1 LNHDA and CDR2 SQIVND (reference sequence). Supplemented by reference TRBV19 and TRBJ1-1, the full variable domain reads DGGITQSPKYLFRKEGQNVTLSCEQNLNHDAMYWYRQDPGQGLRLIYYSQIVNDFQKGDIAEGYSVSREKKESFPLTVTSAQKNPTAFYLCASRIENTEAFFGQGTRLTVV.

The chain recombines TRBV29-1 with TRBJ2-5; 8 bases map to TRBD2. Germline V gene lookup returns CDR1 SQVTM and CDR2 ANQGSEA. Unmatched junction bases numbered 8, after V lost 7 bases and J lost 1 base. The CDR3 extends over 14 amino acids. CDR3 residues: CSAGGREAQETQYF. The CDR3 DNA is TGCAGCGCTGGGGGGCGGGAGGCCCAAGAGACCCAGTACTTC.

The rearrangement uses TRBV18 and TRBJ2-5; no clear D gene. Germline lookup yields CDR1 KGHSH and CDR2 LQKENI. The CDR3 length is 13 residues. With 6 bases removed from V and 5 bases from J, the gap between germline ends came to 13 bases. The CDR3 nucleotides are TGTGCCAGCTCCCCCTCCGGGTGGGAGACCCAGTACTTC. As protein: CASSPSGWETQYF.

The chain uses TRBV19 and TRBJ1-5, with 7 nucleotides matching TRBD1. This CDR3 spans 17 amino acids. V shed 3 bases, J shed 0 bases, and the junction held 8 bases outside the gene matches. Germline V lookup: CDR1 LNHDA, CDR2 SQIVND (reference sequence). This CDR3 is CASSIDHGTDSNQPQHF. The CDR3, as DNA: TGTGCCAGTAGTATCGACCACGGGACAGATAGCAATCAGCCCCAGCATTTT.

This rearrangement joins TRBV1 to TRBJ2-5; TRBD2, as called in the table, went unchecked against the DNA. TRBV1 is termed a pseudogene. The CDR3 loop spans 17 amino acids. The CDR3 loop is CTSSHLIRLAGEETQYF. The CDR3, as DNA: TGCACCAGCAGCCACCTGATCCGGCTAGCGGGAGAAGAGACCCAGTACTTC.

The chain links TRBV9 to TRBJ1-2; 9 positions match TRBD1. CDR3 length: 16 residues. The germline V gene encodes CDR1 SGDLS and CDR2 YYNGEE. V shed 0 bases, J shed 4 bases, and the junction held 7 bases outside the gene matches. CDR3 in amino acids: CASSVVSTGGVYGYTF. CDR3 bases: TGTGCCAGCAGCGTAGTATCGACAGGGGGAGTCTATGGCTACACCTTC.

The chain recombines TRBV9 with TRBJ1-1, with D possibly TRBD1 on 5 matching bases. V shed 2 bases and J shed 3 bases, with 11 bases lying between them. Germline V gives CDR1 SGDLS, CDR2 YYNGEE. This CDR3 comprises 14 residues. Here the CDR3 DNA reads TGTGCCAGCAGCGTCGGGACGATACACACTGAAGCTTTCTTT. It specifies CASSVGTIHTEAFF.

Written as DNA, the CDR3 is TGTGCCAGCAGCGCCAGCGGGGCGGGGGGCCTGGACGAGCAGTACTTC. It codes for CASSASGAGGLDEQYF. This sequence joins TRBV9 and TRBJ2-7; 8 bases map to TRBD2. CDR1 is SGDLS, CDR2 YYNGEE, per germline. The CDR3 length is 16 residues. V was clipped by 3 bases and J by 5 bases; unmatched bases: 13.

V gene TRBV4-2 combines with J gene TRBJ2-7; 9 bases align to TRBD1. CDR1 is LGHNA and CDR2 is YNFKEQ in the germline V gene. The CDR3 extends over 16 amino acids. V was pared by 0 bases and J by 2 bases, with 5 bases of the junction left unmatched. CDR3 loop: CASSQDYGTGPYEQYF. CDR3 bases: TGTGCCAGCAGCCAAGATTACGGGACAGGGCCCTACGAGCAGTACTTC.

The V call is TRBV7-9, the J call TRBJ2-3; 9 bases map to TRBD2. Losses at the gene ends were 7 bases for V and 4 bases for J; bases not matched to a gene: 12. Germline values: CDR1 SEHNR, CDR2 FQNEAQ (reference sequence). The CDR3 spans 16 residues. This CDR3 reads CASNPSLGGGADTQYF. CDR3 nucleotides: TGTGCCAGCAACCCGTCCCTTGGCGGGGGGGCAGATACGCAGTATTTT.

Only a few counts were recorded for this clone. The rearrangement joins TRBV6-1 to TRBJ2-3, with D unclear. Trimming cost V 3 bases and J 2 bases, with 0 bases left between them. The CDR3 covers 11 residues. Germline V gives CDR1 MNHNS, CDR2 SASEGT. DNA of the CDR3: TGTGCCAGCAGTGACACAGATACGCAGTATTTT. Its protein product is CASSDTDTQYF.

The genes are TRBV7-8 and TRBJ1-1; a weak D match, TRBD1 (5 bases). Germline assignment: CDR1 SGHVS and CDR2 FQNEAQ. The length of the CDR3 is 19 residues. The V gene lost 0 bases and the J gene lost 4 bases, with 24 bases spanning the gap. In nucleotides, the CDR3 is TGTGCCAGCAGCTTAGCAGAGGGAGGAGGGGTAGGCCCTTTCACTGAAGCTTTCTTT. Protein product: CASSLAEGGGVGPFTEAFF.

This clone was observed once. Written as DNA, the CDR3 is TGTGCCAGCAGTTTATCGGCCCCCCTGGGTCACAATGAGCAGTTCTTC. Encoded protein: CASSLSAPLGHNEQFF. This chain links TRBV27 with TRBJ2-1; D gene ambiguous. The germline gives CDR1 MNHEY, CDR2 SMNVEV (reference sequence). The CDR3 loop spans 16 amino acids. Trimming took 0 bases from V and 5 from J, leaving 14 bases between them.

This rearrangement joins TRBV9 to TRBJ2-7; the D is unclear. V was shortened by 4 bases and J by 3 bases, with 20 bases between the two germline ends. The germline V gene has CDR1 SGDLS and CDR2 YYNGEE. The CDR3 is 16 amino acids. CDR3 in amino acids: CASSMRLEVPIYEQYF. CDR3 nucleotides: TGTGCCAGCAGCATGAGATTAGAGGTCCCCATCTACGAGCAGTACTTC. The variable domain in full, with the rest retrieved from reference TRBV9 and TRBJ2-7, is DSGVTQTPKHLITATGQRVTLRCSPRSGDLSVYWYQQSLDQGLQFLIQYYNGEERAKGNILERFSAQQFPDLHSELNLSSLELGDSALYFCASSMRLEVPIYEQYFGPGTRLTVT.

This clone has only a few counts. The chain recombines TRBV7-3 with TRBJ2-2; D is uncertain. V dropped 4 bases and J dropped 7 bases, with 10 bases sitting between them. The length of the CDR3 is 13 residues. CDR1 is SGHTA, CDR2 FQGTGA, per germline. The CDR3 region is CASSYDPSGELFF. Written as DNA, the CDR3 is TGTGCCAGCAGCTACGACCCGAGCGGGGAGCTGTTTTTT.

This chain links TRBV30 with TRBJ1-2; D remains ambiguous. Trimming left V 0 bases short and J 8 bases short, with 16 bases between. This CDR3 comprises 14 residues. The germline V gene encodes CDR1 GTSNPN and CDR2 SVGIG (reference sequence). The CDR3: CAWSVSVVSGGYTF. CDR3 bases: TGTGCCTGGAGTGTAAGCGTGGTTTCGGGAGGCTACACCTTC.

This chain connects TRBV7-2 to TRBJ2-3; TRBD1 or TRBD2 may be the D gene (6 bases each). From germline, CDR1 is SGHTA and CDR2 FQGNSA. The CDR3 is made up of 17 amino acids. Between the trimmed V and J ends, which lost 2 bases and 4 bases, there was a span of 19 bases. This CDR3 is CASSLRVGGIDSDTQYF. CDR3 coding DNA: TGTGCCAGCAGCTTAAGGGTAGGGGGGATTGATTCAGATACGCAGTATTTT.

The V and J genes are TRBV6-5 and TRBJ1-2; 9 positions match TRBD1. Trimming took 6 bases from V and 5 from J; bases not matched to a gene: 4. CDR1 is MNHEY, CDR2 SVGAGI, per germline. The CDR3 spans 13 residues. The CDR3 spells CASRGGQGYGYTF. The CDR3 DNA sequence: TGTGCCAGCAGGGGGGGACAGGGTTATGGCTACACCTTC.

CDR3 sequence: CASSIIGTYGYTF. CDR3 DNA: TGTGCCAGTAGTATAATCGGAACCTATGGCTACACCTTC. The gene calls are TRBV19 and TRBJ1-2; D remains unclear. V lost 2 bases and J lost 4, with 8 bases in between. In germline, CDR1 is LNHDA, CDR2 SQIVND (reference sequence). The CDR3 has 13 residues. The full variable domain, with the rest looked up from reference TRBV19 and TRBJ1-2, is DGGITQSPKYLFRKEGQNVTLSCEQNLNHDAMYWYRQDPGQGLRLIYYSQIVNDFQKGDIAEGYSVSREKKESFPLTVTSAQKNPTAFYLCASSIIGTYGYTFGSGTRLTVV.